This is a list of T cell receptor beta chains from one sample in a study of control samples from healthy donors and cancer patients. Using immunoSEQ multiplex PCR, the repertoire was profiled, and TCRdb retains in-frame clones only, with some absent. The repertoire holds about 52,000 clones, with over 85% as singletons. Sequenced input: blood. The receptors here all came from a man younger than 40 in good health. Both conserved end residues are part of each CDR3. D genes are given only for firm matches.

j_call	v_call	d_call	cdr3_nt	cdr3_aa
TRBJ2-7	TRBV28	NA	TGTGCCAGCAGTTCACTTTACGAGCAGTACTTC	CASSSLYEQYF
TRBJ1-2	TRBV29-1	NA	TGCAGCGTTGAAGAGGGTTACCCGGGCTACACCTTC	CSVEEGYPGYTF
TRBJ2-2	TRBV27	NA	TGTGCCAGCAAGTTCCTTACTCCTCGACGGGACCCGTACACCGGGGAGCTGTTTTTT	CASKFLTPRRDPYTGELFF
TRBJ1-1	TRBV6-5	TRBD1	TGTGCCAGCAGTTACTCCCGAGGGGGCCTCACTGAAGCTTTCTTT	CASSYSRGGLTEAFF
TRBJ2-5	TRBV4-2	NA	TGTGCCAGCAGCCAAGTCGGATCGAGCGGTCAAGAGACCCAGTACTTC	CASSQVGSSGQETQYF
TRBJ2-7	TRBV27	NA	TGTGCCAGCATCAGCGACAGCACCTACGAGCAGTACTTC	CASISDSTYEQYF
TRBJ2-5	TRBV5-6	TRBD1	TGTGCCAGCAGCTTGGTCGGACAGGGGGCAGGAGAGACCCAGTACTTC	CASSLVGQGAGETQYF
TRBJ1-4	TRBV23-1	NA	TGCGCCAGCAGTCAATCGAGGCAGGGTGAGGAAAAACTGTTTTTT	CASSQSRQGEEKLFF
TRBJ2-7	TRBV7-8	NA	TGTGCCAGCAGCTTCCTCGGGGGCGGGATAGGACCGGGCGAGCAGTACTTC	CASSFLGGGIGPGEQYF
TRBJ2-7	TRBV3-1/TRBV3-2	NA	TGTGCCAGCAGCAGGGCTACGGGGGAGCAGTACTTC	CASSRATGEQYF